This T cell receptor beta chain appears in the sequencing data of a study of tumor-infiltrating lymphocytes in primary liver carcinoma. For the study at large: The yield of productive TCRbeta reads per sample was roughly 3.65 to 7.5 million and was similar across tissue types.

Co-extracting RNA and DNA was done with roughly 17-32 mg of unsorted bulk tissue as input. V lost 5 bases, J lost 8 bases, and 19 bases lay in between. CDR1 is MDHEN, CDR2 SYDVKM, per germline. The CDR3 is 15 amino acids. Constant-region priming of around 500 ng total RNA yielded TCR beta cDNA. Employing slightly modified ARM-PCR, three nested multiplex PCR rounds were run, and these gave rise to the TCR beta libraries. Two initial PCR rounds of around 9 cycles each paired TRBV1-TRBV30 forward primers with a C-beta reverse primer. TCRdb redid the calling of the multiplex PCR reads with MiXCR, one entry per CDR3 protein. The sample holds some 40,000 distinct CDR3 sequences; roughly 80% are singletons and the top ten take 37%.

The sequence was collected from a man in his forties with primary liver carcinoma and hepatitis B virus infection. The sequenced sample was tumor-adjacent normal liver tissue. The chain has TRBV28 and TRBJ2-1; D is unclear. The CDR3 here is CASSKYFESDDEQFF. CDR3 DNA sequence: TGTGCCAGCAGTAAGTACTTCGAGTCTGACGATGAGCAGTTCTTC.